This T cell receptor beta chain appears in the sequencing data of a study of cytomegalovirus exposure and HLA in healthy donors. Study-level information: An earlier analysis found 110 million or so unique TCR beta sequences from approximately 200 million T cells. General study points: Earlier analysis found most TCR beta V segments productive about 87% or about 30% of the time.

13 Jbeta primers and 60 Vbeta primers were used for the PCR. Only in-frame clones appear in the TCRdb table, and some are missing; sequencing was by immunoSEQ multiplex PCR. The sample lists 84,000 or so clones, 62% occurring once. This clone showed up just a few times. The antigen is not known. Trimming pared 0 bases from V and 1 base from J, leaving 10 bases between. This CDR3 has 15 amino acids. Germline values: CDR1 SGHRS, CDR2 YFSETQ. The rearrangement uses TRBV5-1 and TRBJ2-5; D uncertain. The sequenced sample was PBMCs. The receptor was derived from a woman aged 25 to 39 in good health and CMV-seropositive. The CDR3 protein is CASSLVSTLQETQYF. Here the CDR3 DNA reads TGCGCCAGCAGCTTGGTCTCTACCCTCCAAGAGACCCAGTACTTC.